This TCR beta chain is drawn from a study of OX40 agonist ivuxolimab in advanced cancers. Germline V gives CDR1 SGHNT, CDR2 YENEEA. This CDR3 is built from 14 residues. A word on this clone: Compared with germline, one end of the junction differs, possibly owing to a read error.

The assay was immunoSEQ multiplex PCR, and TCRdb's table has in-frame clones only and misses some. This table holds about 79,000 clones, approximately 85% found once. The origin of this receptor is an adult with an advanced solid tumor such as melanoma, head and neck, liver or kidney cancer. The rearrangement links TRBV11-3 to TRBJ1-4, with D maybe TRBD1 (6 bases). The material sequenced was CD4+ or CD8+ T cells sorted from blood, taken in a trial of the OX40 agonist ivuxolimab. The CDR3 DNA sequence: TGTGCCAGCAGCCTAGACGGGGGCAATGAAAAACTGTTTTTT. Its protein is CASSLDGGNEKLFF.